A selection of T cell receptor beta chains follows, all from one sample in a study of T cells in Graves' hyperthyroidism and ophthalmopathy. A single record per CDR3 protein comes from TCRdb applying MiXCR to the multiplex PCR reads. The repertoire holds 240,000 or so distinct CDR3 sequences, with roughly 15% as singletons. The sample was blood. The receptor source for this set is a woman between 18 and 29 years old with Graves' ophthalmopathy. Both conserved end residues are trimmed from each CDR3. The order of the fields is J gene, CDR3 length, D gene, V gene, CDR3 protein. A D gene is named only where the DNA matches it firmly.

j_gene: TRBJ2-7; len: 21; d_gene: TRBD2; v_gene: TRBV27; CDR3aa: ATLPDLQGETSGRSPLTYEQY
j_gene: TRBJ2-4; len: 14; d_gene: TRBD1; v_gene: TRBV27; CDR3aa: ASSLTPGGAKNIQY
j_gene: TRBJ1-1; len: 10; d_gene: -; v_gene: TRBV24-1; CDR3aa: ATSDFTGEAF
j_gene: TRBJ2-5; len: 11; d_gene: -; v_gene: TRBV2; CDR3aa: ASKGTVKETQY
j_gene: TRBJ2-1; len: 13; d_gene: TRBD2; v_gene: TRBV24-1; CDR3aa: ATSVSAGAYNEQF
j_gene: TRBJ2-2; len: 11; d_gene: -; v_gene: TRBV11-2; CDR3aa: ASSRSPNGELF
j_gene: TRBJ2-4; len: 15; d_gene: TRBD2; v_gene: TRBV20-1; CDR3aa: SAVSGTSGSSKNIQY
j_gene: TRBJ1-1; len: 14; d_gene: TRBD1; v_gene: TRBV5-4; CDR3aa: ASSRQGGRMNTEAF
j_gene: TRBJ2-1; len: 13; d_gene: TRBD2; v_gene: TRBV13; CDR3aa: ASSLTSGGFNEQF
j_gene: TRBJ1-5; len: 16; d_gene: TRBD1; v_gene: TRBV19; CDR3aa: ASSSLPGQGKSNQPQH
j_gene: TRBJ2-4; len: 13; d_gene: -; v_gene: TRBV28; CDR3aa: ASSLWGRGGNIQY
j_gene: TRBJ1-1; len: 15; d_gene: -; v_gene: TRBV12-3/TRBV12-4; CDR3aa: ASSLTAAGAMNTEAF
j_gene: TRBJ1-1; len: 13; d_gene: -; v_gene: TRBV12-3/TRBV12-4; CDR3aa: ASSLGQRGNTEAF
j_gene: TRBJ2-6; len: 12; d_gene: -; v_gene: TRBV29-1; CDR3aa: SAEGGSGANVLT
j_gene: TRBJ1-5; len: 14; d_gene: -; v_gene: TRBV12-3/TRBV12-4; CDR3aa: ASSPSQRELSEPQH
j_gene: TRBJ2-5; len: 14; d_gene: TRBD2; v_gene: TRBV30; CDR3aa: AWSRNLLAGEETQY
j_gene: TRBJ2-1; len: 17; d_gene: TRBD2; v_gene: TRBV27; CDR3aa: ASSFYRTSGGAGIYEQF
j_gene: TRBJ2-3; len: 14; d_gene: -; v_gene: TRBV4-1; CDR3aa: ASSREHGDNTDTQY
j_gene: TRBJ2-1; len: 14; d_gene: TRBD1; v_gene: TRBV11-2; CDR3aa: ASSLSRQGAANEQF
j_gene: TRBJ2-1; len: 13; d_gene: -; v_gene: TRBV20-1; CDR3aa: SARDLRGRYNEQF
j_gene: TRBJ2-1; len: 16; d_gene: TRBD2; v_gene: TRBV5-1; CDR3aa: ASSSSPKGGISYNEQF
j_gene: TRBJ2-2; len: 14; d_gene: -; v_gene: TRBV24-1; CDR3aa: ATEAPGFFSSGELF
j_gene: TRBJ2-1; len: 14; d_gene: TRBD2; v_gene: TRBV12-5; CDR3aa: ASGLITGGPGNEQF
j_gene: TRBJ2-1; len: 11; d_gene: -; v_gene: TRBV3-1; CDR3aa: ASSREPINEQF
j_gene: TRBJ1-2; len: 13; d_gene: TRBD1; v_gene: TRBV19; CDR3aa: ACSLGDSWVYGYT
j_gene: TRBJ2-1; len: 15; d_gene: -; v_gene: TRBV6-9; CDR3aa: ASSYSNLLARYNEQF
j_gene: TRBJ2-4; len: 11; d_gene: -; v_gene: TRBV11-3; CDR3aa: ASSSQPNDIQY
j_gene: TRBJ2-7; len: 10; d_gene: -; v_gene: TRBV28; CDR3aa: ASSLLGNEQY
j_gene: TRBJ2-5; len: 13; d_gene: TRBD2; v_gene: TRBV5-6; CDR3aa: ASSLVGTTWETQY
j_gene: TRBJ2-5; len: 13; d_gene: TRBD1; v_gene: TRBV7-9; CDR3aa: ASSLAYRGQETQY
j_gene: TRBJ2-2; len: 14; d_gene: -; v_gene: TRBV9; CDR3aa: ASSGAGRGLTGELF
j_gene: TRBJ1-5; len: 20; d_gene: -; v_gene: TRBV5-6; CDR3aa: ASSLSPGRAWKRRVKNQPQH
j_gene: TRBJ1-1; len: 11; d_gene: -; v_gene: TRBV7-3; CDR3aa: ASSSGLGTEAF
j_gene: TRBJ1-1; len: 12; d_gene: -; v_gene: TRBV28; CDR3aa: ASSFGGRNTEAF
j_gene: TRBJ1-2; len: 14; d_gene: TRBD1; v_gene: TRBV12-3/TRBV12-4; CDR3aa: ASSCFRGQGACGYT
j_gene: TRBJ2-5; len: 11; d_gene: -; v_gene: TRBV4-3; CDR3aa: ASSRTTQETQY
j_gene: TRBJ1-1; len: 12; d_gene: -; v_gene: TRBV7-9; CDR3aa: ASSSRSPNTEAF
j_gene: TRBJ1-1; len: 11; d_gene: -; v_gene: TRBV12-3/TRBV12-4; CDR3aa: ASSLSQITEAF
j_gene: TRBJ2-1; len: 9; d_gene: -; v_gene: TRBV30; CDR3aa: AWRSGNEQF
j_gene: TRBJ2-1; len: 12; d_gene: -; v_gene: TRBV19; CDR3aa: ASRERGMGYEQF
j_gene: TRBJ2-1; len: 12; d_gene: -; v_gene: TRBV9; CDR3aa: ASNSGRRPDEQF
j_gene: TRBJ2-1; len: 13; d_gene: TRBD2; v_gene: TRBV27; CDR3aa: ASSSSGPDYNEQF
j_gene: TRBJ2-1; len: 12; d_gene: TRBD2; v_gene: TRBV2; CDR3aa: ASSLAGTYNEQF
j_gene: TRBJ2-3; len: 13; d_gene: -; v_gene: TRBV4-1; CDR3aa: ASSRNVDGTDTQY
j_gene: TRBJ1-1; len: 15; d_gene: TRBD1; v_gene: TRBV4-3; CDR3aa: ASSPNRQGPSFTEAF
j_gene: TRBJ1-5; len: 11; d_gene: -; v_gene: TRBV28; CDR3aa: ASSGSGNQPQH
j_gene: TRBJ2-3; len: 15; d_gene: TRBD1; v_gene: TRBV24-1; CDR3aa: ATSDPLGGQGKYSQY
j_gene: TRBJ1-2; len: 10; d_gene: -; v_gene: TRBV6-1; CDR3aa: ASSRNRDGYT